Below, 18 T cell receptor beta chains from the same sample are listed, as sequenced in a study of blood T cell repertoires in COVID-19. Assay used: immunoSEQ multiplex PCR; TCRdb lists only in-frame clones, some missing. This table has around 92,000 clones, roughly 82% appearing once. What was sequenced was peripheral blood. The receptors were sampled from a human donor in a cohort sampled during active COVID-19.

This clone has only a few counts. The chain employs TRBV12-5 and TRBJ1-3, with D unresolved. Germline CDR1 and CDR2: LGHNT and FRNRAP. This CDR3 is built from 15 residues. Trimming shortened V by 6 bases and J by 0 bases, and 12 bases separated the two germline ends. The CDR3 DNA follows: TGTGCTAGTGGGACGGTGGGCAGCTCTGGAAACACCATATATTTT. Protein product: CASGTVGSSGNTIYF.

The chain uses TRBV7-2 and TRBJ2-1, with D unclear. In germline, CDR1 is SGHTA, CDR2 FQGNSA. The CDR3 is 15 residues long. Between the trimmed V and J ends, which lost 5 bases and 0 bases, there was a span of 11 bases. This CDR3 reads CASSASSSSYNEQFF. CDR3 DNA sequence: TGTGCCAGCAGCGCATCTTCGAGCTCCTACAATGAGCAGTTCTTC.

The V and J genes are TRBV27 and TRBJ2-1, with TRBD1 matching 9 bases. The CDR3 runs to 15 residues. Germline CDR1 and CDR2: MNHEY and SMNVEV (reference sequence). With 6 bases clipped from V and 4 bases from J, the junction kept 7 bases outside the gene matches. The CDR3 nucleotides read TGTGCCAGCAGACAACAGGGGGCAGCTTACAATGAGCAGTTCTTC. Translation: CASRQQGAAYNEQFF.

The rearrangement uses TRBV19 and TRBJ2-7; 7 bases are a match to TRBD1. Losses at the gene ends were 6 bases for V and 4 bases for J; bases not matched to a gene: 9. There are 14 residues in the CDR3. CDR1 and CDR2 from the germline V gene are LNHDA and SQIVND (reference sequence). The chain's CDR3 is CASRRTGAAYEQYF. The CDR3 region has the DNA TGTGCCAGTAGAAGGACAGGAGCGGCGTACGAGCAGTACTTC.

This chain connects TRBV11-2 to TRBJ2-5, with D possibly TRBD1 on 5 matching bases. The germline V and J ends were trimmed by 4 bases and 5 bases, with 11 bases remaining between them. CDR1 and CDR2 from the germline V gene are SGHAT and FQNNGV. The CDR3 extends over 13 amino acids. Here the CDR3 reads CASSWLGAETQYF. The CDR3 nucleotides read TGTGCCAGCAGCTGGTTAGGGGCCGAGACCCAGTACTTC.

CDR3 nucleotides: TGTGCCAGCAGCTTAGGCAGGGGGCCTGAAAAACTGTTTTTT. Translation gives CASSLGRGPEKLFF. The genes are TRBV7-2 and TRBJ1-4, with TRBD1 matching 8 bases. The CDR3 sequence is 14 residues long. CDR1 is SGHTA, CDR2 FQGNSA, per germline. The junction had 2 bases not matched to a gene; V was cut back by 1 base and J by 7 bases. Variable domain in full (rest from reference TRBV7-2 and TRBJ1-4): GAGVSQSPSNKVTEKGKDVELRCDPISGHTALYWYRQSLGQGLEFLIYFQGNSAPDKSGLPSDRFSAERTGGSVSTLTIQRTQQEDSAVYLCASSLGRGPEKLFFGSGTQLSVL.

This clone occurred once. The V call is TRBV7-3, the J call TRBJ2-5; TRBD2 matches at 7 bases. Germline-derived CDR1 and CDR2 are SGHTA and FQGTGA. Unmatched junction bases numbered 11, after V lost 5 bases and J lost 5 bases. CDR3 length equals 15 residues. Here the CDR3 DNA reads TGTGCCAGCAGCCTCCCCGGCGGGAGAGGTGAGACCCAGTACTTC. Amino acids: CASSLPGGRGETQYF. The full variable domain, its missing parts supplied by reference TRBV7-3 and TRBJ2-5, is GAGVSQTPSNKVTEKGKYVELRCDPISGHTALYWYRQSLGQGPEFLIYFQGTGAADDSGLPNDRFFAVRPEGSVSTLKIQRTERGDSAVYLCASSLPGGRGETQYFGPGTRLLVL.

The rearrangement links TRBV2 to TRBJ2-7; weak D call: TRBD1 (5 bases). Germline V gene lookup returns CDR1 SNHLY and CDR2 FYNNEI. Between the trimmed V and J ends, which lost 8 bases and 5 bases, there was a span of 19 bases. CDR3 length equals 14 residues. CDR3 protein: CASRHPDSWHEQYF. The CDR3 nucleotides are TGTGCCAGCCGCCACCCAGACAGCTGGCACGAGCAGTACTTC.

This chain connects TRBV5-6 to TRBJ2-7, with D perhaps matching TRBD2 (6 bases). Germline loops: CDR1 SGHDT, CDR2 YYEEEE. With 0 bases removed from V and 1 base from J, the gap between germline ends came to 11 bases. The CDR3 covers 15 residues. Here the CDR3 reads CASSLVGTDSYEQYF. The DNA for the CDR3 is TGTGCCAGCAGCTTGGTTGGGACTGATTCCTACGAGCAGTACTTC.

The chain joins TRBV10-1 to TRBJ2-3; perhaps TRBD2 as D (5 bases). Trimming pared 0 bases from V and 6 bases from J, leaving 16 bases between. In germline, CDR1 is WNHNN, CDR2 SYGVQD (reference sequence). The length of the CDR3 is 16 residues. The CDR3 loop is CASSESEARMSDTQYF. The CDR3 bases are TGCGCCAGCAGTGAGTCGGAGGCTAGGATGTCGGATACGCAGTATTTT.

This chain joins TRBV19 and TRBJ2-1; weak D call: TRBD1 (6 bases). The ends were cut back, 6 bases at V and 0 bases at J, with 9 bases in the middle. CDR1 is LNHDA, CDR2 SQIVND, per germline (reference sequence). CDR3 length equals 14 residues. This CDR3 reads CASRQGSSYNEQFF. In nucleotides, the CDR3 is TGTGCCAGTAGGCAGGGGAGCTCCTACAATGAGCAGTTCTTC.

The J gene is TRBJ2-1, the V gene TRBV18, with 10 bases matching TRBD1. J gave up 8 bases and V 4 bases, and 8 bases lay outside the gene matches. The CDR3 runs 15 residues. CDR1 KGHSH and CDR2 LQKENI come from the germline V gene. The CDR3 region is CASSLQTGGVDEQFF. The CDR3 DNA reads as TGTGCCAGCTCACTTCAGACAGGGGGCGTCGATGAGCAGTTCTTC.

This chain connects TRBV19 to TRBJ1-4; D is ambiguous. Deletions cut 5 bases from V and 4 bases from J, with 11 bases between. From germline, CDR1 is LNHDA and CDR2 SQIVND (reference sequence). There are 14 residues in the CDR3. The CDR3 region is CASSSTGFNEKLFF. In DNA, the CDR3 is TGTGCCAGTAGTTCGACCGGGTTTAATGAAAAACTGTTTTTT.

This sequence joins TRBV6-5 and TRBJ1-4, with D unresolved. The germline CDR1 and CDR2 sequences are MNHEY and SVGAGI. The CDR3 extends over 14 amino acids. Trimming took off 7 bases at V and 2 bases at J, with 11 bases between the two ends. CDR3 sequence: CASNPLPTNEKLFF. In DNA, the CDR3 is TGTGCCAGCAACCCACTACCGACTAATGAAAAACTGTTTTTT.

CDR3 in DNA: TGTGCCAGCAGTGCGGGAAACTATGGCTACACCTTC. Its translation: CASSAGNYGYTF. This chain connects TRBV6-6 to TRBJ1-2, with D uncertain. Germline CDR1 reads MNHNY; CDR2 reads SVGAGI (reference sequence). With 5 bases removed from V and 2 bases from J, the gap between germline ends came to 6 bases. This CDR3 contains 12 residues.

Only one count was recorded for this clone. This chain joins TRBV6-2 or TRBV6-3 and TRBJ1-2; unclear D gene. The CDR3 length is 13 residues. Germline loops: CDR1 MNHEY, CDR2 SVGEGT. The V gene lost 5 bases and the J gene lost 2 bases, with 9 bases spanning the gap. DNA for the CDR3: TGTGCCAGCAGTCTGACCGGGAACTATGGCTACACCTTC. Its translation: CASSLTGNYGYTF.

The CDR3 sequence: CASSLSSGGGYTGELFF. In DNA form, the CDR3 reads TGTGCCAGCAGTCTCAGTAGCGGGGGCGGGTACACCGGGGAGCTGTTTTTT. The chain employs TRBV6-6 and TRBJ2-2; the match to TRBD2 covers 9 bases. The CDR3 loop spans 17 amino acids. The germline V gene has CDR1 MNHNY and CDR2 SVGAGI (reference sequence). V dropped 5 bases and J dropped 3; count of bases not matched to a gene: 10.

This rearrangement joins TRBV30 to TRBJ2-3; TRBD1 agrees at 8 bases. CDR3 length: 15 residues. Germline loops: CDR1 GTSNPN, CDR2 SVGIG (reference sequence). V shed 4 bases and J 3 bases; nucleotides not matched to a gene: 9. The CDR3 spells CAWNRQGSLTDTQYF. For the CDR3, the DNA is TGTGCCTGGAACAGACAGGGGAGTTTGACAGATACGCAGTATTTT.